A selection of T cell receptor beta chains follows, all from one sample in a study of T cells in Graves' hyperthyroidism and ophthalmopathy. TCRdb reprocessed the multiplex PCR reads with MiXCR, giving one entry per CDR3 protein. The data contain about 320,000 distinct CDR3 sequences, roughly 17% of them singletons. Sequences were obtained from blood. The receptor set was obtained from a man younger than 40 with Graves' hyperthyroidism. The CDR3 runs from the conserved cysteine through the conserved F or W. The D gene is left open where the match is weak. Rows may omit the clone size; those that give it use once, few, many or a size class.

TRBJ2-3	few	-	TRBV7-3	TGTGCCAGCAACAACGGGGGAACCGATACGCAGTATTTT	CASNNGGTDTQYF
TRBJ2-7	many	TRBD1	TRBV27	TGTGCCAGCAGTTTCCTCGGGACAGGGACCGAGCAGTACTTC	CASSFLGTGTEQYF
TRBJ1-5	many	-	TRBV30	TGTGCGTGGGGGTTTTCGGGTCAGCCCCAGCATTTT	CAWGFSGQPQHF
TRBJ2-2	many	-	TRBV30	TGTGCCTGGACCCTCACCGGGAACACCGGGGAGCTGTTTTTT	CAWTLTGNTGELFF
TRBJ2-7	many	-	TRBV20-1	TGCAGTGCTGGCATCCAGGGGCCCTACGAGCAGTACTTC	CSAGIQGPYEQYF
TRBJ1-1	many	TRBD1	TRBV20-1	TGCAGTGCTGGCGGGACAGGGGATCAGAACACTGAAGCTTTCTTT	CSAGGTGDQNTEAFF
TRBJ2-3	few	TRBD2	TRBV5-1	TGCGCCAGCAGCTTAAGCGGGAGTAGCGGGGATACGCAGTATTTT	CASSLSGSSGDTQYF
TRBJ2-5	many	-	TRBV28	TGTGCCAGCAGTTTAATCCGGGGAAGGAGGGGAGAGACCCAGTACTTC	CASSLIRGRRGETQYF
TRBJ2-7	many	TRBD2	TRBV13	TGTGCCAGCAGCTTTTCGACTAGCGGAGGCTACGAGCAGTACTTC	CASSFSTSGGYEQYF
TRBJ2-1	few	TRBD2	TRBV24-1	TGTGCCACCAGTGATGCCCGACTAGCGGGAGTGGATGAGCAGTTCTTC	CATSDARLAGVDEQFF
TRBJ2-3	once	TRBD2	TRBV10-3	TGTGCCATCAGTGGGAGGACTAGCGGGAGCATGGATTTT	CAISGRTSGSMDF
TRBJ2-5	-	-	TRBV4-1	TGCGCCAGCAGCCAAGGGCGCGAGAGGGGCAGGGAGACCCAGTACTTC	CASSQGRERGRETQYF
TRBJ1-5	many	-	TRBV2	TGTGCCAGCAGTGTATATGATGGGGATCAGCCCCAGCATTTT	CASSVYDGDQPQHF
TRBJ1-3	many	TRBD1	TRBV13	TGTGCCAGCAGCTCACCACACCTACCTACAGGGGCGGACACCATATATTTT	CASSSPHLPTGADTIYF
TRBJ1-1	many	-	TRBV28	TGTGCCAGCAGTTTTAAGGGTAGTGAAGCTTTCTTT	CASSFKGSEAFF
TRBJ2-2	-	TRBD1	TRBV20-1	TGCAGTGCTGCCGGGACAGGGCTTCCCGGGGAGCTGTTTTTT	CSAAGTGLPGELFF
TRBJ1-1	few	TRBD1	TRBV4-1	TGCGCCAGCAGTCCCGGGACAGTCACAATGAACACTGAAGCTTTCTTT	CASSPGTVTMNTEAFF
TRBJ1-5	many	-	TRBV3-1	TGTGCCAGCAGCGCAATTTGGGGGCCGGATCAGCCCCAGCATTTT	CASSAIWGPDQPQHF
TRBJ2-3	-	-	TRBV4-1	TGCGCCAGCAGCCAAACGGAACGCACAGATACGCAGTATTTT	CASSQTERTDTQYF
TRBJ2-2	many	-	TRBV5-1	TGCGCCAGCAGTGTAACTCCGAACACCGGGGAGCTGTTTTTT	CASSVTPNTGELFF
TRBJ2-5	many	-	TRBV7-8	TGTGCCAGCAGCCCACGGGACCACCAAGAGACCCAGTACTTC	CASSPRDHQETQYF
TRBJ2-1	few	TRBD2	TRBV19	TGTGCCAGTCAGAGCTTAACCGGGACTAGGGTCCATGAGCAGTTCTTC	CASQSLTGTRVHEQFF
TRBJ2-3	many	-	TRBV4-2	TGTGCCAGCAGCCACCACGACAGAACCGCGGATACGCAGTATTTT	CASSHHDRTADTQYF
TRBJ1-1	many	-	TRBV28	TGTGCCAGCACCGAGGGGCGCTCGGACACTGAAGCTTTCTTT	CASTEGRSDTEAFF
TRBJ2-7	few	TRBD2	TRBV19	TGTGCCAGTAGTACCTCACGGACGGGGGGGTCGGAGCAGTACTTC	CASSTSRTGGSEQYF
TRBJ2-7	many	-	TRBV25-1	TGTGCCAGCAGTGACCCTTCGACCGCGACCTACGAGCAGTACTTC	CASSDPSTATYEQYF
TRBJ2-1	-	-	TRBV9	TGTGCCAGCCAAGTGTCGGTAGGGTCCTACAATGAGCAGTTCTTC	CASQVSVGSYNEQFF
TRBJ2-5	many	-	TRBV2	TGTGCCAGCAGTGAATCTGGCAGGGTCCAAGAGACCCAGTACTTC	CASSESGRVQETQYF
TRBJ1-4	-	-	TRBV7-9	TGTGCCAGCAGCCCCTGGGAGGCATCTAATGAAAAACTGTTTTTT	CASSPWEASNEKLFF
TRBJ2-1	few	-	TRBV7-9	TGTGCCAGCAGCCCCCCGGTTAGGGGCGGTCCCGGGAGTGAGCAGTTCTTC	CASSPPVRGGPGSEQFF
TRBJ2-1	many	-	TRBV6-1	TGTGCCAGCAGTGAAGGTCAGGAAAGCTACAATGAGCAGTTCTTC	CASSEGQESYNEQFF
TRBJ2-7	many	-	TRBV28	TGTGCCAGCAGCCCCCCAGGTTTCTACGAGCAGTACTTC	CASSPPGFYEQYF
TRBJ1-1	-	-	TRBV29-1	TGCAGCGTTCGGCAGGGTCGGAACACTGAAGCTTTCTTT	CSVRQGRNTEAFF
TRBJ2-1	-	-	TRBV10-3	TGTGCCATCAGTTTCTCGGATATTTACAATGAGCAGTTCTTC	CAISFSDIYNEQFF
TRBJ2-3	many	-	TRBV11-2	TGTGCCAGCAGCCTCACCTATCTAGATACGCAGTATTTT	CASSLTYLDTQYF